Reported below is one T cell receptor beta chain. The antigen is undetermined. These data come from a study of STAT3 mutations in large granular lymphocyte leukemia. Study conclusions and caveats: Every T-cell large granular lymphocyte leukemia patient had at least one immunodominant TCR beta clonotype.

Data came from immunoSEQ multiplex PCR; TCRdb stores just in-frame clones and leaves some out. The repertoire has some 28,000 clones, around three quarters of them found once; the top ten carry around 30%. The CDR3 contains 16 residues. The V and J ends lost 1 base and 0 bases respectively, with 10 bases between them. Germline V gene lookup returns CDR1 KGHSH and CDR2 LQKENI. Material: peripheral blood mononuclear cells. The chain combines TRBV18 with TRBJ2-1; D gene ambiguous. This sequence was found in a woman in her fifties or sixties with T-cell large granular lymphocyte leukemia. Some clones in this sample may be carry-over from other donors' samples. The CDR3 region has the DNA TGTGCCAGCTCACCACAGGGCCAGAGCTCCTACAATGAGCAGTTCTTC. Translated: CASSPQGQSSYNEQFF.